These T cell receptor beta chains were read from a single sample in a study of CD8 T cells in ankylosing spondylitis. TCRdb reprocessed the 5' RACE reads with MiXCR, giving one entry per CDR3 protein. The table records approximately 350,000 distinct CDR3 sequences, roughly 20% of them present only once. The sample taken for sequencing was blood, either unsorted or a sorted T cell fraction (not recorded which). The receptors shown here come from a male donor with ankylosing spondylitis or in good health (not recorded which). Each CDR3 is given with its conserved first and last residue. D genes are given only for firm matches. Only some rows state a clone size, as once, few, many or a class for expanded clones.

d_call,v_call,j_call,clone_size,cdr3_aa,cdr3_nt
-,TRBV5-6,TRBJ1-1,-,CASSLWDGEAFF,TGTGCCAGCAGTCTATGGGACGGTGAAGCTTTCTTT
-,TRBV7-9,TRBJ1-2,-,CASKTNYGYTF,TGTGCCAGCAAGACTAACTATGGCTACACCTTC
-,TRBV5-6,TRBJ2-7,-,CASSYRQAPYEQYF,TGTGCCAGCAGCTACCGACAGGCACCCTACGAGCAGTACTTC
-,TRBV29-1,TRBJ1-4,-,CSVEGVTNEKLFF,TGCAGCGTTGAGGGGGTGACTAATGAAAAACTGTTTTTT
TRBD2,TRBV6-6,TRBJ2-7,few,CASSASGVYEQYF,TGTGCCAGCAGTGCTAGCGGGGTCTACGAGCAGTACTTC
-,TRBV3-1,TRBJ2-5,-,CASSQGVARSQETQYF,TGTGCCAGCAGCCAAGGGGTTGCGAGAAGCCAAGAGACCCAGTACTTC
-,TRBV7-9,TRBJ2-5,-,CASSFPPGTLTQETQYF,TGTGCCAGCAGCTTCCCTCCCGGGACTCTAACCCAAGAGACCCAGTACTTC
-,TRBV3-1,TRBJ2-7,few,CASSQVGGGVAYEQYF,TGTGCCAGCAGCCAAGTAGGGGGGGGGGTCGCCTACGAGCAGTACTTC
-,TRBV5-1,TRBJ2-2,few,CASSLGQTNTGELFF,TGCGCCAGCAGCTTGGGTCAGACTAACACCGGGGAGCTGTTTTTT
TRBD1,TRBV6-5,TRBJ2-5,few,CASSYDRGWGQETQYF,TGTGCCAGCAGTTACGACAGGGGGTGGGGTCAAGAGACCCAGTACTTC
TRBD1,TRBV29-1,TRBJ2-1,few,CSVGKPGQDYNEQFF,TGCAGCGTTGGGAAGCCGGGACAGGATTACAATGAGCAGTTCTTC
-,TRBV2,TRBJ2-7,few,CASRTANYEQYF,TGTGCCAGCAGGACAGCGAACTACGAGCAGTACTTC
TRBD2,TRBV5-1,TRBJ2-1,-,CASSTTSGGANNEQFF,TGCGCCAGCAGCACGACTAGCGGGGGGGCCAACAATGAGCAGTTCTTC
-,TRBV4-1,TRBJ2-7,-,CASSQDLQYEQYF,TGCGCCAGCAGCCAAGATTTGCAGTACGAGCAGTACTTC
TRBD1,TRBV6-5,TRBJ1-1,-,CASSSGGTGGTEAFF,TGTGCCAGCAGTTCTGGGGGAACAGGGGGCACTGAAGCTTTCTTT
-,TRBV7-8,TRBJ2-1,-,CASTSEANEQFF,TGTGCCAGCACCTCGGAGGCCAATGAGCAGTTCTTC
-,TRBV6-5,TRBJ2-2,many,CASSYVDTGELFF,TGTGCCAGCAGTTACGTGGACACCGGGGAGCTGTTTTTT
TRBD2,TRBV12-3/TRBV12-4,TRBJ2-3,-,CASNTLAGDFTDTQYF,TGTGCCAGCAATACCCTAGCGGGGGACTTCACAGATACGCAGTATTTT
-,TRBV6-5,TRBJ2-1,-,CASSSSGGRAGYNEQFF,TGTGCCAGCAGTTCCTCCGGCGGTCGGGCAGGCTACAATGAGCAGTTCTTC
-,TRBV24-1,TRBJ2-1,many,CATSDIYNEQFF,TGTGCCACCAGTGATATCTACAATGAGCAGTTCTTC
-,TRBV29-1,TRBJ2-5,-,CSVEDGEEGWETQYF,TGCAGCGTTGAAGATGGAGAGGAGGGTTGGGAGACCCAGTACTTC
-,TRBV20-1,TRBJ2-1,few,CSARDLGLPQFF,TGCAGTGCTAGAGATTTAGGACTCCCGCAGTTCTTC
-,TRBV12-3/TRBV12-4,TRBJ2-3,many,CASSPLGQVGDTQYF,TGTGCCAGCAGCCCTCTGGGGCAGGTCGGGGATACGCAGTATTTT
TRBD1,TRBV4-1,TRBJ2-1,few,CASSLGQGRLNEQFF,TGCGCCAGCAGCCTAGGACAGGGCAGGTTAAATGAGCAGTTCTTC
-,TRBV24-1,TRBJ2-1,few,CATGQVGYEQFF,TGTGCCACCGGGCAGGTCGGCTATGAGCAGTTCTTC
-,TRBV12-3/TRBV12-4,TRBJ1-1,-,CASTTGTEAFF,TGTGCCAGCACCACGGGCACTGAAGCTTTCTTT
-,TRBV2,TRBJ2-7,-,CASSTTDSYEQYF,TGTGCCAGCAGTACAACCGACAGCTACGAGCAGTACTTC
-,TRBV29-1,TRBJ2-4,-,CSVLTDTKNIQYF,TGCAGCGTACTTACGGATACCAAAAACATTCAGTACTTC
TRBD1,TRBV29-1,TRBJ1-1,many,CSAGTGGWDTEAFF,TGCAGCGCTGGGACAGGGGGATGGGACACTGAAGCTTTCTTT
-,TRBV10-3,TRBJ1-2,-,CAISESGVWGYTF,TGTGCCATCAGTGAGTCCGGGGTCTGGGGCTACACCTTC
-,TRBV12-3/TRBV12-4,TRBJ2-1,-,CASSLGQGLNEQFF,TGTGCCAGCAGCCTCGGGCAGGGACTCAATGAGCAGTTCTTC
-,TRBV12-3/TRBV12-4,TRBJ2-1,few,CASRPRGVDNEQFF,TGTGCCAGCAGACCCCGGGGCGTAGACAATGAGCAGTTCTTC
-,TRBV18,TRBJ2-1,-,CASSPTATPVYNEQFF,TGTGCCAGCTCACCTACGGCCACCCCGGTCTACAATGAGCAGTTCTTC
TRBD2,TRBV7-9,TRBJ2-1,few,CASSPRLAGGAYNEQFF,TGTGCCAGCAGCCCCCGACTAGCGGGGGGGGCCTACAATGAGCAGTTCTTC
-,TRBV9,TRBJ2-3,-,CASSAEGSWTDTQYF,TGTGCCAGCAGTGCGGAGGGGTCTTGGACAGATACGCAGTATTTT
-,TRBV12-3/TRBV12-4,TRBJ2-4,many,CASGYRLAKNIQYF,TGTGCCAGCGGGTACAGACTAGCCAAAAACATTCAGTACTTC
-,TRBV27,TRBJ1-1,few,CATLEARGAEAFF,TGTGCCACCCTGGAGGCAAGAGGTGCCGAAGCTTTCTTT
TRBD2,TRBV29-1,TRBJ2-7,few,CSVEGLAGSYEQYF,TGCAGCGTTGAAGGCCTAGCGGGGTCCTACGAGCAGTACTTC
TRBD2,TRBV28,TRBJ2-3,few,CASSFDRLTSGGTDTQYF,TGTGCCAGCAGCTTCGACCGGCTGACTAGCGGGGGGACAGATACGCAGTATTTT
-,TRBV20-1,TRBJ2-5,-,CSAPPYQETQYF,TGCAGTGCCCCCCCGTACCAAGAGACCCAGTACTTC
TRBD1,TRBV18,TRBJ2-7,-,CASSPILSTGLTYEQYF,TGTGCCAGCTCACCCATTCTCTCGACAGGGCTTACCTACGAGCAGTACTTC
-,TRBV20-1,TRBJ2-1,-,CSAHSQVKNEQFF,TGCAGTGCCCACTCCCAAGTAAAAAATGAGCAGTTCTTC
-,TRBV11-2,TRBJ2-5,-,CASSLVPRERETQYF,TGTGCCAGCAGCTTAGTCCCTCGGGAACGGGAGACCCAGTACTTC
TRBD1,TRBV2,TRBJ2-7,once,CAGSDRASYEQYF,TGTGCCGGATCGGACAGGGCCTCCTACGAGCAGTACTTC
TRBD2,TRBV4-2,TRBJ2-7,-,CASSQPDLAADEQYF,TGTGCCAGCAGCCAACCTGATCTAGCGGCCGACGAGCAGTACTTC
-,TRBV10-2,TRBJ2-3,-,CASTFTDTQYF,TGCGCCAGCACCTTCACAGATACGCAGTATTTT
TRBD1,TRBV4-2,TRBJ1-1,few,CASSPLGQMNTEAFF,TGTGCCAGCAGCCCCTTGGGACAGATGAACACTGAAGCTTTCTTT
TRBD2,TRBV10-3,TRBJ2-1,-,CAISGRRGELYNEQFF,TGTGCCATCAGTGGTCGCCGGGGGGAACTATACAATGAGCAGTTCTTC